This TCR beta chain was profiled in a study of CD8 T cells in ankylosing spondylitis. Broader study findings: In ankylosing spondylitis blood, a motif of fewer than 10 highly homologous TCR beta variants appeared characteristic.

This CDR3 region has 16 residues. Trimming cost V 6 bases and J 5 bases; bases outside gene matches: 7. The germline V gene has CDR1 SNHLY and CDR2 FYNNEI. MiXCR, applied by TCRdb to the 5' RACE reads, yields one record per CDR3 protein. The table shows roughly 470,000 distinct CDR3 sequences, with 25% to 30% occurring only once. About this clonotype: What it binds is not known.

Sequencing was done on a sample of blood, either unsorted or a sorted T cell fraction (not recorded which). V usage is TRBV2 and J usage is TRBJ2-2; TRBD2 matches 12 bases. This TCR was sampled from a male donor with ankylosing spondylitis. Here the CDR3 reads CASRTTSGGYTGELFF. CDR3 nucleotide sequence: TGTGCCAGCAGGACTACTAGCGGGGGGTATACCGGGGAGCTGTTTTTT. Filled out from reference TRBV2 and TRBJ2-2, the complete variable domain reads EPEVTQTPSHQVTQMGQEVILRCVPISNHLYFYWYRQILGQKVEFLVSFYNNEISEKSEIFDDQFSVERPDGSNFTLKIRSTKLEDSAMYFCASRTTSGGYTGELFFGEGSRLTVL.